Presented here are 25 T cell receptor beta chains from one specimen sequenced in a study of OX40 agonist ivuxolimab in advanced cancers. This table comes from immunoSEQ multiplex PCR, and its TCRdb copy is limited to in-frame clones, with some not included. The repertoire has about 120,000 clones, 75% to 90% of them found once; the top ten carry under 0.7%. The sequencing used CD4+ or CD8+ T cells sorted from blood, collected in a trial of the OX40 agonist ivuxolimab. The receptors were gathered from an adult with an advanced solid tumor such as melanoma, head and neck, liver or kidney cancer.

This CDR3 is CASSPPNVEPWSYGYTF. DNA of the CDR3: TGTGCCAGCTCACCACCAAACGTCGAGCCCTGGAGCTATGGCTACACCTTC. This chain joins TRBV18 and TRBJ1-2; no reliable D call. V was pared by 0 bases and J by 4 bases, with 18 bases between. Germline values: CDR1 KGHSH, CDR2 LQKENI. The CDR3 contains 17 residues.

The chain is built from TRBV28 and TRBJ1-5; D possibly corresponds to TRBD1 (5 bases). Trimming removed 6 bases from V and 0 bases from J, with 15 bases in between. This CDR3 contains 16 residues. CDR1 is MDHEN and CDR2 is SYDVKM in the germline V gene. CDR3 in amino acids: CASSPLRGDSNQPQHF. The CDR3 DNA reads TGTGCCAGCAGCCCCCTCCGGGGGGATAGCAATCAGCCCCAGCATTTT.

The chain recombines TRBV6-1 with TRBJ1-5; D gene uncertain. Trimming pared 1 base from V and 0 bases from J, leaving 7 bases between. The CDR3 is made up of 15 amino acids. The germline gives CDR1 MNHNS, CDR2 SASEGT. The CDR3 DNA follows: TGTGCCAGCAGTGAAGTAGGCATTAGCAATCAGCCCCAGCATTTT. This gives the protein CASSEVGISNQPQHF.

As concerns this clone: One end of the junction fails to match germline, which may point to a read error. This chain connects TRBV7-7 to TRBJ2-2; 9 bases align to TRBD1. This CDR3 has 18 residues. The germline V gene has CDR1 SSHAT and CDR2 FNYEAQ (reference sequence). In DNA form, the CDR3 reads TGTGCTAGCAGCTTAGTGCGACAGGGGGGAACGAACACCGGGGAGCTGTTTTTT. This encodes CASSLVRQGGTNTGELFF. Complete variable domain (other parts from reference TRBV7-7 and TRBJ2-2): GAGVSQSPRYKVTKRGQDVTLRCDPISSHATLYWYQQALGQGPEFLTYFNYEAQPDKSGLPSDRFSAERPEGSISTLTIQRTEQRDSAMYRCASSLVRQGGTNTGELFFGEGSRLTVL.

V and J are TRBV28 and TRBJ1-2, with 9 nucleotides matching TRBD1. This CDR3 is built from 14 residues. The germline V gene has CDR1 MDHEN and CDR2 SYDVKM. The V and J ends lost 2 bases and 8 bases, in that order; junction bases with no gene match: 6. CDR3 DNA sequence: TGTGCCAGCAGTTTACCCGGGACAGGGAAAGGCTACACCTTC. Encoded protein: CASSLPGTGKGYTF.

The chain carries TRBV7-6 and TRBJ2-1, with D unresolved. The CDR3 runs 13 residues. Germline V gene lookup returns CDR1 SGHVS and CDR2 FNYEAQ. Deletions cut 1 base from V and 10 bases from J, with 11 bases between. DNA for the CDR3: TGTGCCAGCAGCTTAGAGTCCGACACAGAGCAGTTCTTC. It yields the protein CASSLESDTEQFF.

This clone has just one count. V is TRBV5-4 and J is TRBJ1-2; the D gene is possibly TRBD1 (5 bases). CDR1 SGHNT and CDR2 YYREEE come from the germline V gene (reference sequence). The V gene lost 1 base and the J gene lost 4 bases, with 8 bases spanning the gap. The CDR3 covers 13 residues. The CDR3 bases are TGTGCCAGCAGCTTGCAGGGAGGCTATGGCTACACCTTC. It is translated as CASSLQGGYGYTF.

V and J are TRBV5-6 and TRBJ2-3; D is undetermined. Trimming stripped 2 bases from V and 0 bases from J, with 4 bases between. This CDR3 has 13 amino acids. Looked up from germline, CDR1 is SGHDT and CDR2 is YYEEEE. The CDR3, as DNA: TGTGCCAGCAGCTTACCTAGCACAGATACGCAGTATTTT. Amino acids: CASSLPSTDTQYF.

This sequence joins TRBV7-9 and TRBJ2-5; weak D call: TRBD2 (5 bases). The CDR3 contains 14 residues. Germline CDR1 is SEHNR and CDR2 is FQNEAQ (reference sequence). V was shortened by 3 bases and J by 1 base, with 9 bases between the two germline ends. The CDR3 DNA reads as TGTGCCAGCAGCTTGGGGAGCCTCCAAGAGACCCAGTACTTC. Amino acids: CASSLGSLQETQYF.

The genes are TRBV19 and TRBJ2-7; the match to TRBD2 covers 9 bases. J was trimmed by 5 bases and V by 4 bases; bases with no gene match: 6. Germline V gene lookup returns CDR1 LNHDA and CDR2 SQIVND (reference sequence). The length of the CDR3 is 14 residues. CDR3: CASSTSGGSHEQYF. CDR3 DNA sequence: TGTGCCAGTAGTACAAGCGGGGGGTCCCACGAGCAGTACTTC.

CDR3: CASSLKSGSTTNEKLFF. In DNA form, the CDR3 reads TGTGCCAGCAGCTTGAAAAGTGGTAGTACAACTAATGAAAAACTGTTTTTT. V gene TRBV5-8 combines with J gene TRBJ1-4, with D unresolved. Trimming shortened V by 1 base and J by 0 bases, and 13 bases separated the two germline ends. Germline assignment: CDR1 SGHTS and CDR2 YDEGEE. The CDR3 is 17 residues long.

The chain links TRBV7-9 to TRBJ2-1; D not resolved. The CDR3 has 15 residues. Trimming stripped 0 bases from V and 6 bases from J, with 12 bases between. In germline, CDR1 is SEHNR, CDR2 FQNEAQ (reference sequence). DNA of the CDR3: TGTGCCAGCAGCTTAGCGGGCAGCGCACTCAATGAGCAGTTCTTC. It encodes CASSLAGSALNEQFF.

Remarks on this clone: Other nucleotide sequences from this sample produce the same CDR3. The chain combines TRBV5-1 with TRBJ2-7; 16 bases match TRBD2. V shed 4 bases, J shed 2 bases, and the junction held 3 bases outside the gene matches. Looked up from germline, CDR1 is SGHRS and CDR2 is YFSETQ. CDR3 length: 16 residues. The CDR3 spells CASSPGLAGGAYEQYF. In DNA, the CDR3 is TGCGCCAGCAGCCCGGGACTAGCGGGGGGGGCCTACGAGCAGTACTTC.

This clone appeared a single time. The chain recombines TRBV6-5 with TRBJ1-1; maybe TRBD1 (6 bases). Germline V gene data show CDR1 as MNHEY and CDR2 as SVGAGI. V was pared by 4 bases and J by 1 base, with 13 bases between. This CDR3 comprises 15 residues. The CDR3, as DNA: TGTGCCAGCAGTTCAACAGGGAAATGGAACACTGAAGCTTTCTTT. It yields the protein CASSSTGKWNTEAFF.

CDR3 region: CASSQVFGQGESPLHF. The CDR3 nucleotides read TGCGCCAGCAGCCAAGTATTCGGACAGGGGGAGTCACCCCTCCACTTT. V is TRBV4-1 and J is TRBJ1-6; 10 bases line up with TRBD1. The CDR3 has 16 amino acids. CDR1 and CDR2 (germline): MGHRA, YSYEKL. Trimming took 1 base from V and 10 from J; bases not matched to a gene: 7.

For the CDR3, the DNA is TGTGCCAGCAGACGAACAGGGTCAGATACGCAGTATTTT. Its protein product is CASRRTGSDTQYF. The chain links TRBV27 to TRBJ2-3; tentatively, D is TRBD1 (6 bases). The CDR3 is 13 residues long. With 6 bases removed from V and 4 bases from J, the gap between germline ends came to 11 bases. CDR1 is MNHEY and CDR2 is SMNVEV in the germline V gene (reference sequence).

There are a few counts of this clone. The chain joins TRBV6-5 to TRBJ1-5; weak D call: TRBD1 (6 bases). The CDR3 extends over 12 amino acids. In germline, CDR1 is MNHEY, CDR2 SVGAGI. Deletions cut 7 bases from V and 4 bases from J, with 8 bases between. CDR3 residues: CASTTGNQPQHF. The CDR3 nucleotides read TGTGCCAGCACCACAGGGAATCAGCCCCAGCATTTT.

The table lists this clone with a count of one. The chain employs TRBV7-2 and TRBJ2-5; D gene ambiguous. Germline CDR1 and CDR2: SGHTA and FQGNSA. The V end lost 3 bases, the J end lost 3 bases, and 11 bases lay between the germline ends. The CDR3 spans 14 residues. The CDR3 DNA reads TGTGCCAGCAGCTTCCCGGATCTGGAAGAGACCCAGTACTTC. This gives the protein CASSFPDLEETQYF.

The J gene is TRBJ1-1, the V gene TRBV30; D gene ambiguous. In germline, CDR1 is GTSNPN, CDR2 SVGIG (reference sequence). The CDR3 extends over 13 amino acids. V was cut by 0 bases and J by 8 bases, with 13 bases left in between. The CDR3 DNA reads as TGTGCCTGGAGTGTAAGGTCCGGATCGGAAGCTTTCTTT. Protein: CAWSVRSGSEAFF.

The chain recombines TRBV19 with TRBJ1-2; D may be TRBD1 (5 bases). V was cut by 3 bases and J by 7 bases, with 18 bases left in between. The CDR3 is 15 amino acids. Germline V lookup: CDR1 LNHDA, CDR2 SQIVND (reference sequence). The CDR3 nucleotides are TGTGCCAGTAGTATGGGAGGCAGGCGGGGACTTGGCTACACCTTC. Amino acid sequence: CASSMGGRRGLGYTF.

The chain is built from TRBV28 and TRBJ2-3; D possibly corresponds to TRBD2 (7 bases). The CDR3 sequence is 15 residues long. The V and J ends lost 6 bases and 3 bases respectively, with 16 bases between them. From germline, CDR1 is MDHEN and CDR2 SYDVKM. The CDR3 region is CASRGGGLGTDTQYF. CDR3 nucleotide sequence: TGTGCCAGCAGGGGAGGGGGGCTTGGGACAGATACGCAGTATTTT.

The chain recombines TRBV7-2 with TRBJ1-4; a weak D match, TRBD1 (5 bases). Trimming removed 0 bases from V and 7 bases from J, with 15 bases in between. The CDR3 loop spans 16 amino acids. Germline CDR1 SGHTA, CDR2 FQGNSA. The CDR3 loop reads CASSLAGRQGGEKLFF. DNA of the CDR3: TGTGCCAGCAGCTTAGCGGGAAGGCAGGGTGGTGAAAAACTGTTTTTT.

The V gene is TRBV11-3, the J gene TRBJ2-5; the D gene is possibly TRBD1 (5 bases). V was cut by 2 bases and J by 5 bases, with 9 bases left in between. CDR1 is SGHNT, CDR2 YENEEA, per germline. CDR3 length equals 13 residues. The CDR3 sequence: CASSLNQGETQYF. In DNA, the CDR3 is TGTGCCAGCAGCTTAAATCAGGGCGAGACCCAGTACTTC.

The chain recombines TRBV27 with TRBJ2-3, with D perhaps TRBD1 or TRBD2 (5 bases each). Trimming removed 1 base at V and 2 bases at J, with 13 bases between. Germline loops: CDR1 MNHEY, CDR2 SMNVEV (reference sequence). The CDR3 is made up of 16 amino acids. The CDR3 spells CASSLLGTGPTDTQYF. For the CDR3, the DNA is TGTGCCAGCAGTTTATTAGGGACGGGACCCACAGATACGCAGTATTTT.

The chain employs TRBV5-7 and TRBJ1-5; D remains unclear. TRBV5-7 is sorted into the ORF group, with uncertain function. V was shortened by 7 bases and J by 9 bases, with 8 bases between the two germline ends. The CDR3 is made up of 10 amino acids. The DNA of the CDR3 is TGTGCCAGCCCCACTCGGCCCCAGCATTTT. This encodes CASPTRPQHF.